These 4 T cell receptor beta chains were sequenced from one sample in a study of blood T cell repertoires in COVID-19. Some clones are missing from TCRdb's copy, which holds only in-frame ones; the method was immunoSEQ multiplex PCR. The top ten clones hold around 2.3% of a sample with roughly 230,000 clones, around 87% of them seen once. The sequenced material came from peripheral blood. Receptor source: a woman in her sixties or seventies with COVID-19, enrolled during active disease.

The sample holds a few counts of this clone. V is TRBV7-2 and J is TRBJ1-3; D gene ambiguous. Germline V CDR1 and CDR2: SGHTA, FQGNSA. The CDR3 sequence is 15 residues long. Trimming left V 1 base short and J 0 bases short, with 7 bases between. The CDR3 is CASSLGGGSGNTIYF. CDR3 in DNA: TGTGCCAGCAGCTTAGGGGGAGGCTCTGGAAACACCATATATTTT.

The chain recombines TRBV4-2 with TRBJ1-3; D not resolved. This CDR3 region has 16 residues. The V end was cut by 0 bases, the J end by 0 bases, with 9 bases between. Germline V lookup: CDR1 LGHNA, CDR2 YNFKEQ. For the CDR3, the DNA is TGTGCCAGCAGCCAAGATCCACCTAGCTCTGGAAACACCATATATTTT. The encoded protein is CASSQDPPSSGNTIYF.

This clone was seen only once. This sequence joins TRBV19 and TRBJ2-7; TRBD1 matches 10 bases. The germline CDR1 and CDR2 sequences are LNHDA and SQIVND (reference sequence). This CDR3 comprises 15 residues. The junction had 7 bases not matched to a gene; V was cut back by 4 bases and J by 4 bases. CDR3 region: CASSTVRDRGYEQYF. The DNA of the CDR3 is TGTGCCAGTAGTACCGTACGGGACAGGGGTTACGAGCAGTACTTC.

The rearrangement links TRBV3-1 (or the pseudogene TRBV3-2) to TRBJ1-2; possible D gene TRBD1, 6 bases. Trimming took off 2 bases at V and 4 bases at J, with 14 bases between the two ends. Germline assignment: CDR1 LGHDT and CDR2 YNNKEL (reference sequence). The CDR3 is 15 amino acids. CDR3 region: CASSQSYRVTYGYTF. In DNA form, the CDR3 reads TGTGCCAGCAGCCAATCTTACAGGGTTACCTATGGCTACACCTTC.